The 29 T cell receptor beta chains in this list originate from one sample, sequenced in a study of OX40 agonist ivuxolimab in advanced cancers. TCRdb keeps only in-frame clones here, not all; method: immunoSEQ multiplex PCR. In the table there are around 100,000 clones, around 89% of which are singletons. Sequenced here: CD4+ or CD8+ T cells sorted from blood, sampled in a trial of the OX40 agonist ivuxolimab. All receptors come from an adult with an advanced solid tumor such as melanoma, head and neck, liver or kidney cancer.

The chain combines TRBV5-1 with TRBJ2-1; TRBD1 agrees at 10 bases. Trimming took 2 bases from V and 2 from J; bases not matched to a gene: 10. The CDR3 is made up of 18 amino acids. Germline CDR1 SGHRS, CDR2 YFSETQ. The CDR3 spells CASSFVGPGQGTYNEQFF. CDR3 bases: TGCGCCAGCAGCTTCGTTGGCCCGGGACAGGGGACCTACAATGAGCAGTTCTTC.

The chain uses TRBV6-5 and TRBJ2-5, with D maybe TRBD1 (6 bases). The V and J ends lost 0 bases and 5 bases respectively, with 13 bases between them. This CDR3 contains 15 residues. CDR1 and CDR2 from the germline V gene are MNHEY and SVGAGI. In DNA, the CDR3 is TGTGCCAGCAGTTACTCGGGCAGGGGTATGGAGACCCAGTACTTC. Translation gives CASSYSGRGMETQYF.

The chain combines TRBV6-6 with TRBJ1-1; 11 bases are shared with TRBD1. The CDR3 has 14 amino acids. V was pared by 5 bases and J by 7 bases, with 6 bases of the junction left unmatched. Germline values: CDR1 MNHNY, CDR2 SVGAGI (reference sequence). CDR3 nucleotides: TGTGCCAGCAGTCCTGGACAGGGGGCGGTTGAAGCTTTCTTT. Translated: CASSPGQGAVEAFF.

This chain connects TRBV14 to TRBJ2-7, with D unclear. Trimming took 4 bases from V and 4 from J, leaving 11 bases between them. The CDR3 has 13 amino acids. CDR1 and CDR2 (germline): SGHDN, FVKESK. CDR3 in amino acids: CASSPDGDYEQYF. CDR3 DNA sequence: TGTGCCAGCAGCCCCGACGGAGATTACGAGCAGTACTTC.

V and J are TRBV5-4 and TRBJ1-1; the match to TRBD1 covers 7 bases. Germline CDR1 and CDR2: SGHNT and YYREEE (reference sequence). With 4 bases clipped from V and 4 bases from J, the junction kept 16 bases outside the gene matches. There are 17 residues in the CDR3. The CDR3 loop reads CASSPRPKTGASTEAFF. The CDR3, as DNA: TGTGCCAGCAGCCCTAGACCTAAAACAGGGGCTAGCACTGAAGCTTTCTTT.

The chain couples TRBV27 to TRBJ2-7; TRBD2 matches at 9 bases. CDR3 length equals 16 residues. The V segment lost 4 bases and the J segment 7 bases; nucleotides outside the gene matches: 14. The germline CDR1 and CDR2 sequences are MNHEY and SMNVEV (reference sequence). The CDR3 DNA reads TGTGCCAGCAGTTCCCCAGTGCGGGAGGGCCGGAGAGAGCAGTACTTC. This translates into CASSSPVREGRREQYF.

This rearrangement joins TRBV7-9 to TRBJ2-1; no reliable D call. The germline CDR1 and CDR2 sequences are SEHNR and FQNEAQ (reference sequence). The CDR3 runs to 16 residues. V dropped 0 bases and J dropped 4 bases, with 13 bases sitting between them. As DNA, the CDR3 is TGTGCCAGCAGCTTAGCCTCCCCGCGCGGTTACAATGAGCAGTTCTTC. Amino acids: CASSLASPRGYNEQFF. The full variable domain, with the rest looked up from reference TRBV7-9 and TRBJ2-1, is DTGVSQNPRHKITKRGQNVTFRCDPISEHNRLYWYRQTLGQGPEFLTYFQNEAQLEKSRLLSDRFSAERPKGSFSTLEIQRTEQGDSAMYLCASSLASPRGYNEQFFGPGTRLTVL.

The rearrangement links TRBV6-5 to TRBJ1-1; D may be TRBD1 (5 bases). Trimming pared 0 bases from V and 1 base from J, leaving 12 bases between. The CDR3 spans 16 residues. Germline CDR1 reads MNHEY; CDR2 reads SVGAGI. For the CDR3, the DNA is TGTGCCAGCAGTTACTCGAAGGGGATCGCGAACACTGAAGCTTTCTTT. Its translation is CASSYSKGIANTEAFF.

V is TRBV10-3 and J is TRBJ2-1, with 15 bases identical to TRBD2. The CDR3 loop spans 19 amino acids. Unmatched junction bases numbered 10, after V lost 5 bases and J lost 2 bases. The V gene's germline CDR1 is ENHRY and CDR2 SYGVKD. The CDR3 sequence is CAISTGTSGGSSTYNEQFF. The CDR3 coding sequence is TGTGCCATCAGTACCGGGACTAGCGGGGGGTCCTCTACCTACAATGAGCAGTTCTTC.

The chain couples TRBV2 to TRBJ2-2, with 8 bases lining up with TRBD2. From germline, CDR1 is SNHLY and CDR2 FYNNEI. The CDR3 runs to 16 residues. The V segment lost 4 bases and the J segment 5 bases; nucleotides outside the gene matches: 9. This CDR3 is CASSVQLAVKTGELFF. The CDR3 coding sequence is TGTGCCAGCAGTGTTCAACTAGCGGTTAAGACCGGGGAGCTGTTTTTT.

The rearrangement uses TRBV7-2 and TRBJ2-1, with 9 bases identical to TRBD2. CDR1 SGHTA and CDR2 FQGNSA come from the germline V gene. This CDR3 is 17 amino acids long. J gave up 3 bases and V 3 bases, and 9 bases lay outside the gene matches. The CDR3 region has the DNA TGTGCCAGCAGCTTCGTCGCAGCGGGGGGCAACTACAATGAGCAGTTCTTC. Translating it yields CASSFVAAGGNYNEQFF.

The CDR3 sequence: CASSRIGGVNEKLFF. As DNA, the CDR3 is TGTGCCAGCAGCCGCATAGGGGGGGTCAATGAAAAACTGTTTTTT. V is TRBV7-2 and J is TRBJ1-4, with D maybe TRBD1 (6 bases). CDR3 size: 15 residues. Trimming removed 5 bases at V and 5 bases at J, with 15 bases between. Germline CDR1 reads SGHTA; CDR2 reads FQGNSA.

The V gene is TRBV18, the J gene TRBJ2-5; D is perhaps TRBD1 (6 bases). The J call may be faulty, since TRBJ2-7 better matches the DNA end. Germline assignment: CDR1 KGHSH and CDR2 LQKENI. This CDR3 is built from 14 residues. In DNA, the CDR3 is TGTGCCAGCTCACCGGGACAACTTCGCTACGAGCAGTACTTC. Amino acids: CASSPGQLRYEQYF.

The rearrangement joins TRBV5-4 to TRBJ2-5, with D unclear. This CDR3 spans 14 amino acids. Germline CDR1 is SGHNT and CDR2 is YYREEE (reference sequence). Trimming removed 2 bases from V and 3 bases from J, with 11 bases in between. The CDR3 bases are TGTGCCAGCAGCTTTTGGGAAAGAGAAGAGACCCAGTACTTC. Its protein product is CASSFWEREETQYF.

This rearrangement joins TRBV7-2 to TRBJ1-4, with a weak D call TRBD1 (6 bases). The CDR3 length is 15 residues. The V and J ends lost 5 bases and 3 bases respectively, with 13 bases between them. The germline V gene encodes CDR1 SGHTA and CDR2 FQGNSA. The CDR3 reads CASSTGGASNEKLFF. Written as DNA, the CDR3 is TGTGCCAGCAGCACGGGGGGGGCTTCTAATGAAAAACTGTTTTTT.

As concerns this clone: Germline is not matched at one junction end, which may reflect a read error. The rearrangement uses TRBV10-2 and TRBJ2-3; D is unresolved. The CDR3 is 14 residues long. The germline gives CDR1 WSHSY, CDR2 SAAADI. The DNA of the CDR3 is TGCGCCAGCAGGGAGTGGGTTACGACAGATACGCAGTATTTT. Translating it yields CASREWVTTDTQYF.

This clone is a singleton in its sample. The chain joins TRBV19 to TRBJ2-7, with 11 bases lining up with TRBD1. There are 15 residues in the CDR3. Germline lookup yields CDR1 LNHDA and CDR2 SQIVND (reference sequence). With 6 bases clipped from V and 2 bases from J, the junction kept 6 bases outside the gene matches. CDR3 sequence: CASRRGTGGAYEQYF. In nucleotides, the CDR3 is TGTGCCAGTAGGAGAGGGACAGGGGGGGCCTACGAGCAGTACTTC.

The rearrangement joins TRBV30 to TRBJ2-3, with 8 bases identical to TRBD2. V shed 0 bases, J shed 0 bases, and the junction held 8 bases outside the gene matches. The CDR3 spans 17 residues. CDR1 and CDR2 from the germline V gene are GTSNPN and SVGIG (reference sequence). CDR3 sequence: CAWSVLTGTSSTDTQYF. The CDR3 nucleotides are TGTGCCTGGAGTGTTCTAACCGGGACTAGTAGCACAGATACGCAGTATTTT.

V is TRBV6-1 and J is TRBJ2-7; the match to TRBD1 covers 7 bases. Germline assignment: CDR1 MNHNS and CDR2 SASEGT. The CDR3 extends over 15 amino acids. V shed 8 bases, J shed 3 bases, and the junction held 13 bases outside the gene matches. The CDR3 sequence is CASHRGTVPFYEQYF. In nucleotides, the CDR3 is TGTGCCAGCCACCGAGGGACAGTCCCTTTCTACGAGCAGTACTTC.

CDR3 protein: CASSAVGPTYEQYF. The DNA for the CDR3 is TGTGCCAGCAGCGCCGTGGGCCCAACCTACGAGCAGTACTTC. The rearrangement joins TRBV7-9 to TRBJ2-7; D remains unclear. CDR1 and CDR2 (germline): SEHNR, FQNEAQ (reference sequence). This CDR3 is 14 amino acids long. Trimming pared 5 bases from V and 2 bases from J, leaving 13 bases between.

The chain carries TRBV11-3 and TRBJ2-1; 9 bases are a match to TRBD1. The CDR3 has 15 residues. Germline values: CDR1 SGHNT, CDR2 YENEEA. With 5 bases clipped from V and 3 bases from J, the junction kept 5 bases outside the gene matches. The CDR3 nucleotides read TGTGCCAGCAGCCAGGGACAGGGAAACTACAATGAGCAGTTCTTC. Its translation is CASSQGQGNYNEQFF.

The rearrangement uses TRBV19 and TRBJ2-2; 7 nucleotides match TRBD1. Germline assignment: CDR1 LNHDA and CDR2 SQIVND (reference sequence). The junction had 8 bases not matched to a gene; V was cut back by 6 bases and J by 4 bases. The CDR3 spans 15 residues. The DNA of the CDR3 is TGTGCCAGTAGCCCGACAGGGTTCGGCACCGGGGAGCTGTTTTTT. Residues: CASSPTGFGTGELFF.

This clone was seen only a few times. The chain uses TRBV19 and TRBJ1-5, with no clear D. Looked up from germline, CDR1 is LNHDA and CDR2 is SQIVND (reference sequence). The V gene lost 6 bases and the J gene lost 2 bases, with 14 bases spanning the gap. The CDR3 runs 15 residues. As DNA, the CDR3 is TGTGCCAGTAGCTTTTCCGGGATTCGCAATCAGCCCCAGCATTTT. It yields the protein CASSFSGIRNQPQHF.

This rearrangement joins TRBV5-4 to TRBJ1-6; 7 bases match TRBD1. The CDR3 contains 15 residues. With 4 bases clipped from V and 9 bases from J, the junction kept 10 bases outside the gene matches. From germline, CDR1 is SGHNT and CDR2 YYREEE (reference sequence). Here the CDR3 reads CASSADRAPTSPLHF. For the CDR3, the DNA is TGTGCCAGCAGCGCCGACAGGGCGCCAACTTCACCCCTCCACTTT.

V usage is TRBV4-1 and J usage is TRBJ1-6; D remains ambiguous. V was cut by 3 bases and J by 4 bases, with 7 bases left in between. CDR1 and CDR2 from the germline V gene are MGHRA and YSYEKL. The CDR3 is 14 residues long. CDR3 nucleotide sequence: TGCGCCAGCAGCCATCCAGCGTATAATTCACCCCTCCACTTT. It is translated as CASSHPAYNSPLHF.

The rearrangement uses TRBV5-4 and TRBJ1-1; tentatively, D is TRBD1 (5 bases). Trimming took 5 bases from V and 3 from J, leaving 14 bases between them. Germline V lookup: CDR1 SGHNT, CDR2 YYREEE (reference sequence). This CDR3 comprises 14 residues. The CDR3 protein is CASRAGGNYTEAFF. As DNA, the CDR3 is TGTGCCAGCAGAGCCGGGGGTAATTACACTGAAGCTTTCTTT.

The V call is TRBV9, the J call TRBJ2-2; D is unclear. Trimming pared 3 bases from V and 5 bases from J, leaving 11 bases between. The CDR3 is 14 amino acids. Germline CDR1 is SGDLS and CDR2 is YYNGEE. As DNA, the CDR3 is TGTGCCAGCAGCGGACATACAGAGACCGGGGAGCTGTTTTTT. As protein: CASSGHTETGELFF. Filled out from reference TRBV9 and TRBJ2-2, the complete variable domain reads DSGVTQTPKHLITATGQRVTLRCSPRSGDLSVYWYQQSLDQGLQFLIQYYNGEERAKGNILERFSAQQFPDLHSELNLSSLELGDSALYFCASSGHTETGELFFGEGSRLTVL.

The J gene is TRBJ2-1, the V gene TRBV5-1, with 10 bases aligning to TRBD2. The CDR3 loop spans 15 amino acids. Germline CDR1 and CDR2: SGHRS and YFSETQ. V lost 0 bases and J lost 4; bases outside the gene matches: 1. The CDR3 protein is CASSLVAGGYNEQFF. In DNA, the CDR3 is TGCGCCAGCAGCTTGGTAGCGGGGGGTTACAATGAGCAGTTCTTC.

The count of this clone is one. Here the CDR3 DNA reads TGTGCCTGGAGTGACCCGGGACTAGCGGGAGCAGATACGCAGTATTTT. Translating it yields CAWSDPGLAGADTQYF. J is TRBJ2-3 and V is TRBV30, with 14 positions matching TRBD2. The CDR3 consists of 16 residues. Germline lookup yields CDR1 GTSNPN and CDR2 SVGIG (reference sequence). Unmatched junction bases numbered 4, after V lost 1 base and J lost 4 bases.